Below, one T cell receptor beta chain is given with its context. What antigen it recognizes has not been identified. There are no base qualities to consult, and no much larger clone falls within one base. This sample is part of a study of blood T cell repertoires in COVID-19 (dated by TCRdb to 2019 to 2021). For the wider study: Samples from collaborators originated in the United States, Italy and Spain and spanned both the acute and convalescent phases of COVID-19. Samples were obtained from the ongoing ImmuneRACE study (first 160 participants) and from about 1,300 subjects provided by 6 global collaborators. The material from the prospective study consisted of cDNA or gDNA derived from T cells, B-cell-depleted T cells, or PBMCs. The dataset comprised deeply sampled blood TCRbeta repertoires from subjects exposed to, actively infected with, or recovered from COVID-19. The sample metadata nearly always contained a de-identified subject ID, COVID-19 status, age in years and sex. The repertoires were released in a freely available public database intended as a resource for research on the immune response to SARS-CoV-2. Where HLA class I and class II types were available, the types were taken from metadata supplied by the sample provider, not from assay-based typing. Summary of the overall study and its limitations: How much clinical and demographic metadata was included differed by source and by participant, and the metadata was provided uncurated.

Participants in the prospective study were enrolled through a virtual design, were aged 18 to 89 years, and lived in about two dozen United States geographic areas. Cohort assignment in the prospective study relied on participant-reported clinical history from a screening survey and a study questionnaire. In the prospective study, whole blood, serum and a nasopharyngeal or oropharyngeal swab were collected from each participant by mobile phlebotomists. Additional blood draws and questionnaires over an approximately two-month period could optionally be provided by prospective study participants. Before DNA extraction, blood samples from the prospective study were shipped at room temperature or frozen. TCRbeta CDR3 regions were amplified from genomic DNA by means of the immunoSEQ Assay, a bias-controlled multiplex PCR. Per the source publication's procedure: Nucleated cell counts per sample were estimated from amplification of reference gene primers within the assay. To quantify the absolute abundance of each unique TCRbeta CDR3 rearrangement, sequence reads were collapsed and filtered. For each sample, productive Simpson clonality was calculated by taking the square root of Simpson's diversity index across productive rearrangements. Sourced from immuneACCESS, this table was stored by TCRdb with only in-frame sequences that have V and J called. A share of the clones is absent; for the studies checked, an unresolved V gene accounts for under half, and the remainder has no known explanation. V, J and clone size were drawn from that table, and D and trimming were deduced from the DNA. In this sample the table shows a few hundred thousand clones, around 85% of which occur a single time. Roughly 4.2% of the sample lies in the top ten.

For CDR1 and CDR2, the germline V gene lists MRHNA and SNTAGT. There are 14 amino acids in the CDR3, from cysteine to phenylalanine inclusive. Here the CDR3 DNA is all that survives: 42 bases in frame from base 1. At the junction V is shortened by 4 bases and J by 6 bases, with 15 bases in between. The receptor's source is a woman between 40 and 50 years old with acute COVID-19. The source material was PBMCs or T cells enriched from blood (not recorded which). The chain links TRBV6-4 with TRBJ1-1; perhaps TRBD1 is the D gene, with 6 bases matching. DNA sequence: TGTGCCAGCAGTGCAGGGGCAGGTCTTTCTGAAGCTTTCTTT. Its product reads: CASSAGAGLSEAFF.